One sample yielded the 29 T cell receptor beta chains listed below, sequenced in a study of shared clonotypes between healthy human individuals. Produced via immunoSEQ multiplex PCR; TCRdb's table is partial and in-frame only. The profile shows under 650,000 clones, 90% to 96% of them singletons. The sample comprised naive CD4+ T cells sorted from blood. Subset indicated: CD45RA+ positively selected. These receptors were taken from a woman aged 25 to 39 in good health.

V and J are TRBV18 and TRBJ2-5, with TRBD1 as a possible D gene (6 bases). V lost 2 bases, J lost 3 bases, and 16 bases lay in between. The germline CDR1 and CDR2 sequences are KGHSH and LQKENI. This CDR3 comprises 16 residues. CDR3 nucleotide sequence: TGTGCCAGCTCACCAATCCCCCAGACAGGTGAAGAGACCCAGTACTTC. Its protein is CASSPIPQTGEETQYF.

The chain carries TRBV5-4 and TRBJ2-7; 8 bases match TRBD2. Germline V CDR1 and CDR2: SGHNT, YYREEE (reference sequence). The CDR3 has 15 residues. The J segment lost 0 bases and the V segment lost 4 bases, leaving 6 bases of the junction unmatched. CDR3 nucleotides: TGTGCCAGCAGCACTCCTAGCGGGCCCTCCTACGAGCAGTACTTC. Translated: CASSTPSGPSYEQYF.

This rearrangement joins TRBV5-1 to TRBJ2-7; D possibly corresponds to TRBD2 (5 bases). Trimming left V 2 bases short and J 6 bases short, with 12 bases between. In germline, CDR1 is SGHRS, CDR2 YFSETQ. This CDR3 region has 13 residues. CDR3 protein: CASSLFRAGEQYF. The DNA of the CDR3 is TGCGCCAGCAGCTTATTTCGTGCGGGCGAGCAGTACTTC.

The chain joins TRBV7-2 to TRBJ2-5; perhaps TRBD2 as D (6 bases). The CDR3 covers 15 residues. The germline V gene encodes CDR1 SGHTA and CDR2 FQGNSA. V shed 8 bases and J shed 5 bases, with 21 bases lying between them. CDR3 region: CASALAVGLSETQYF. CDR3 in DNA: TGTGCCAGCGCCTTAGCGGTGGGGCTTTCGGAGACCCAGTACTTC.

CDR3: CASSGSRSGATDTQYF. CDR3 DNA: TGCGCCAGCAGTGGGTCTCGTAGCGGGGCCACAGATACGCAGTATTTT. V usage is TRBV10-2 and J usage is TRBJ2-3; 8 positions match TRBD2. The length of the CDR3 is 16 residues. In germline, CDR1 is WSHSY, CDR2 SAAADI. After removal of 4 bases from V and 2 bases from J, the junction contained 8 bases not matched to a gene.

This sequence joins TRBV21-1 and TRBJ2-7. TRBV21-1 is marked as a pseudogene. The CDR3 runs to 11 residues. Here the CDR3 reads CASRTAYEQYF. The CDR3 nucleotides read TGTGCCAGCAGAACCGCCTACGAGCAGTACTTC.

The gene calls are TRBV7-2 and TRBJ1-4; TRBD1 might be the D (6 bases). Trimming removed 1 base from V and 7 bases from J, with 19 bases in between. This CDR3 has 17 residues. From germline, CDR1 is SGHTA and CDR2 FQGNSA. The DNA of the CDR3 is TGTGCCAGCAGCTTAGGGGGACGGTCCAGGGGAGGTGAAAAACTGTTTTTT. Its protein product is CASSLGGRSRGGEKLFF.

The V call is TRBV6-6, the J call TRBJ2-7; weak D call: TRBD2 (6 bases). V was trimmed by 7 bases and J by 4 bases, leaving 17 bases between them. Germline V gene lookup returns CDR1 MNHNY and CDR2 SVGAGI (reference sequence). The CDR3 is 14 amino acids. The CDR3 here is CASIPDGRFYEQYF. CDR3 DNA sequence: TGTGCCAGCATCCCGGACGGGAGATTTTACGAGCAGTACTTC.

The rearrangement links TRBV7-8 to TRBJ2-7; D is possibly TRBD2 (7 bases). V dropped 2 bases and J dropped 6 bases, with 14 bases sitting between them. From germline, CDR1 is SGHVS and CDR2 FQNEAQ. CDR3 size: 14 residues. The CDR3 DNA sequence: TGTGCCAGCAGCTTAAGGGAGGGGGACCCCGAGCAGTACTTC. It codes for CASSLREGDPEQYF.

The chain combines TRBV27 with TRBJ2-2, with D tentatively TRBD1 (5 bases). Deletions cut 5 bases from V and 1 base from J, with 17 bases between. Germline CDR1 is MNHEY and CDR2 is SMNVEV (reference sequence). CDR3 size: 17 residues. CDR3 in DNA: TGTGCCAGCAGTCCCACCTGGGGCGGATTGAACACCGGGGAGCTGTTTTTT. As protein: CASSPTWGGLNTGELFF.

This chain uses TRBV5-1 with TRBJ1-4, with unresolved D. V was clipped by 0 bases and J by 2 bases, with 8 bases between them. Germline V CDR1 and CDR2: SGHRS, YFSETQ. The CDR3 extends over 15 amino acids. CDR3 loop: CASSLEGYTNEKLFF. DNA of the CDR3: TGCGCCAGCAGCTTGGAAGGGTATACTAATGAAAAACTGTTTTTT.

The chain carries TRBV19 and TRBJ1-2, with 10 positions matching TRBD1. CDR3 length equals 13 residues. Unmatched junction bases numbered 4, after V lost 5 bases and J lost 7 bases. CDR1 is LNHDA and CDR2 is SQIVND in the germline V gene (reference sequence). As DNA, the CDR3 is TGTGCCAGTAGTGCAGACAGGGGGCCTGGCTACACCTTC. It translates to CASSADRGPGYTF.

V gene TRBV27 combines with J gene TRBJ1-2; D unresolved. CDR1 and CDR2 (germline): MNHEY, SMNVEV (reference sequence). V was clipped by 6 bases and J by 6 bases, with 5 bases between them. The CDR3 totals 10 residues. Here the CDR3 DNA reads TGTGCCAGCAGAACCGATGGCTACACCTTC. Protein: CASRTDGYTF.

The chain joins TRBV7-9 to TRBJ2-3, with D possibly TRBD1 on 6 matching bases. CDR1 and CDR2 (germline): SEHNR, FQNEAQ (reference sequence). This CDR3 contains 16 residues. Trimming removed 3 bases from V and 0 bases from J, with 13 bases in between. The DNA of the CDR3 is TGTGCCAGCAGCTTCGCCGGGACACGTAGCACAGATACGCAGTATTTT. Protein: CASSFAGTRSTDTQYF.

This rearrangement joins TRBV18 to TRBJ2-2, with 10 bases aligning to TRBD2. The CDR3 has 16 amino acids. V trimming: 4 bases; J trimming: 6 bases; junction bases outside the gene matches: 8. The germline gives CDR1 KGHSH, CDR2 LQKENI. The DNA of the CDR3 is TGTGCCAGCTCACAATCAACTAGCGGGACGGCCGGGGAGCTGTTTTTT. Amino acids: CASSQSTSGTAGELFF.

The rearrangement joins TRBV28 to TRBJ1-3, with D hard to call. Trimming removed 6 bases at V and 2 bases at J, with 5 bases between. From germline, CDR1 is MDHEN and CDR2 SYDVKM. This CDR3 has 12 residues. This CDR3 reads CASSAAGNTIYF. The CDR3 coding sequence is TGTGCCAGCAGCGCCGCTGGAAACACCATATATTTT.

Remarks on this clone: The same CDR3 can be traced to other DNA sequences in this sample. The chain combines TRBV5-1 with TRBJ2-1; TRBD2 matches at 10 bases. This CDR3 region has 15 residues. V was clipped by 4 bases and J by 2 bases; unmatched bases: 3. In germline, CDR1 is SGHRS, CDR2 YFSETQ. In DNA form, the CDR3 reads TGCGCCAGCAGCGGGCTAGCGGGAGCCTACAATGAGCAGTTCTTC. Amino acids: CASSGLAGAYNEQFF.

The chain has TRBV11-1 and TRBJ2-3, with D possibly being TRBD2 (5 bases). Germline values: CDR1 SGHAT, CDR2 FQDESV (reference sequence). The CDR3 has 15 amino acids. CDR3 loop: CASRPAEYSTDTQYF. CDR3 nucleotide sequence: TGTGCATCGCGTCCAGCGGAATATAGCACAGATACGCAGTATTTT.

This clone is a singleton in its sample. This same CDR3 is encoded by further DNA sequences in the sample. The CDR3 loop is CAWSVQGGYTF. The CDR3 DNA reads TGTGCCTGGAGTGTCCAGGGTGGCTACACCTTC. This chain uses TRBV30 with TRBJ1-2; TRBD1 might be the D (5 bases). The CDR3 sequence is 11 residues long. Germline V lookup: CDR1 GTSNPN, CDR2 SVGIG (reference sequence). V gave up 0 bases and J gave up 7 bases, with 6 bases separating them.

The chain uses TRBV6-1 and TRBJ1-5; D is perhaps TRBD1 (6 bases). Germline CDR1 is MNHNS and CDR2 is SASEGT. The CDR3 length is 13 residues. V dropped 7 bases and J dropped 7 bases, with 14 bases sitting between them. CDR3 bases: TGTGCCAGCAAAGAGACAGGCAGACAGCCCCAGCATTTT. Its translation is CASKETGRQPQHF.

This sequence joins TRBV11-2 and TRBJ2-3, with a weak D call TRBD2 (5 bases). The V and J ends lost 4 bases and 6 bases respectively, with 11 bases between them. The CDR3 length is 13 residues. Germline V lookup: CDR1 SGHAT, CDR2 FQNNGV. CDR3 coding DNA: TGTGCCAGCAGCTCGGACTCATGGGATACGCAGTATTTT. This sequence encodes CASSSDSWDTQYF.

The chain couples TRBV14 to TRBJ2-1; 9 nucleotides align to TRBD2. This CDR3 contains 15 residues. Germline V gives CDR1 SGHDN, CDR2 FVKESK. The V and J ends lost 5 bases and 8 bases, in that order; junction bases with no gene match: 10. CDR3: CASSLLAGLFHEQFF. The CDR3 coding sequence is TGTGCCAGCAGCTTACTAGCGGGCCTTTTCCATGAGCAGTTCTTC. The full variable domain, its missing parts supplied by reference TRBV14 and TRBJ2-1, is EAGVTQFPSHSVIEKGQTVTLRCDPISGHDNLYWYRRVMGKEIKFLLHFVKESKQDESGMPNNRFLAERTGGTYSTLKVQPAELEDSGVYFCASSLLAGLFHEQFFGPGTRLTVL.

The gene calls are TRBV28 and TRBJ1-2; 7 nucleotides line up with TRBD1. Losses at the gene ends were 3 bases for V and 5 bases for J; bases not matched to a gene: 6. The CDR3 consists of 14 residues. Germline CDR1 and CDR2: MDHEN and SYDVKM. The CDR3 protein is CASSLGQGDYGYTF. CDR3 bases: TGTGCCAGCAGTTTGGGGCAGGGGGATTATGGCTACACCTTC.

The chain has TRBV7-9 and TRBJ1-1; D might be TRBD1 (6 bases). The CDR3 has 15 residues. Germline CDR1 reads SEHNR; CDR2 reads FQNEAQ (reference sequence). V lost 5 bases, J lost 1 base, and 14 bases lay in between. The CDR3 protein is CASSDSTGANTEAFF. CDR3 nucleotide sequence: TGTGCCAGCAGCGACTCGACAGGAGCGAACACTGAAGCTTTCTTT.

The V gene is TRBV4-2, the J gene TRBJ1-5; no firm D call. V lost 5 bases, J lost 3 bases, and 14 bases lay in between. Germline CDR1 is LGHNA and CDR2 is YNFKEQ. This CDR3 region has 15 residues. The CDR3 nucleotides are TGTGCCAGCAGCTTGGTAGGGCCGGACAATCAGCCCCAGCATTTT. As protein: CASSLVGPDNQPQHF.

The CDR3: CACYTNRAMGTEAFF. For the CDR3, the DNA is TGTGCCTGCTACACCAACAGGGCAATGGGCACTGAAGCTTTCTTT. J is TRBJ1-1 and V is TRBV28, with TRBD1 as a possible D gene (6 bases). The CDR3 has 15 residues. The V end was cut by 11 bases, the J end by 4 bases, with 23 bases between. Germline V gene lookup returns CDR1 MDHEN and CDR2 SYDVKM.

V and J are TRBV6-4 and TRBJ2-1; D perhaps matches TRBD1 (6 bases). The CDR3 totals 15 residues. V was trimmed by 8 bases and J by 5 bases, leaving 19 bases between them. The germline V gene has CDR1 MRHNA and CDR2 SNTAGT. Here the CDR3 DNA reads TGTGCCAGCCGAACACAGGGAAATCCCCACAATGAGCAGTTCTTC. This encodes CASRTQGNPHNEQFF.

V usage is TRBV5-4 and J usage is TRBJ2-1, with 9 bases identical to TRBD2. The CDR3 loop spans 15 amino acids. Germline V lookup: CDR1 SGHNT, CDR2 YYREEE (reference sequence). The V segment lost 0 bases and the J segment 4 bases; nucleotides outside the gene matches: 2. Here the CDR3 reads CASSLDSGSYNEQFF. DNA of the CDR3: TGTGCCAGCAGCTTGGATAGCGGGAGTTACAATGAGCAGTTCTTC. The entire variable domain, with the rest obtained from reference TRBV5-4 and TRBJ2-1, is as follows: ETGVTQSPTHLIKTRGQQVTLRCSSQSGHNTVSWYQQALGQGPQFIFQYYREEENGRGNFPPRFSGLQFPNYSSELNVNALELDDSALYLCASSLDSGSYNEQFFGPGTRLTVL.

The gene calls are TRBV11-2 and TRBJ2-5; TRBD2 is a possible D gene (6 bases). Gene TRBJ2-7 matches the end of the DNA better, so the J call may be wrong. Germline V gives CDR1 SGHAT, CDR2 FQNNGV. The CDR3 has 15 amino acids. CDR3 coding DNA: TGTGCCAGCAGCCCCTCCAGCGGGCTCCTGAACGAGCAGTACTTC. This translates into CASSPSSGLLNEQYF.